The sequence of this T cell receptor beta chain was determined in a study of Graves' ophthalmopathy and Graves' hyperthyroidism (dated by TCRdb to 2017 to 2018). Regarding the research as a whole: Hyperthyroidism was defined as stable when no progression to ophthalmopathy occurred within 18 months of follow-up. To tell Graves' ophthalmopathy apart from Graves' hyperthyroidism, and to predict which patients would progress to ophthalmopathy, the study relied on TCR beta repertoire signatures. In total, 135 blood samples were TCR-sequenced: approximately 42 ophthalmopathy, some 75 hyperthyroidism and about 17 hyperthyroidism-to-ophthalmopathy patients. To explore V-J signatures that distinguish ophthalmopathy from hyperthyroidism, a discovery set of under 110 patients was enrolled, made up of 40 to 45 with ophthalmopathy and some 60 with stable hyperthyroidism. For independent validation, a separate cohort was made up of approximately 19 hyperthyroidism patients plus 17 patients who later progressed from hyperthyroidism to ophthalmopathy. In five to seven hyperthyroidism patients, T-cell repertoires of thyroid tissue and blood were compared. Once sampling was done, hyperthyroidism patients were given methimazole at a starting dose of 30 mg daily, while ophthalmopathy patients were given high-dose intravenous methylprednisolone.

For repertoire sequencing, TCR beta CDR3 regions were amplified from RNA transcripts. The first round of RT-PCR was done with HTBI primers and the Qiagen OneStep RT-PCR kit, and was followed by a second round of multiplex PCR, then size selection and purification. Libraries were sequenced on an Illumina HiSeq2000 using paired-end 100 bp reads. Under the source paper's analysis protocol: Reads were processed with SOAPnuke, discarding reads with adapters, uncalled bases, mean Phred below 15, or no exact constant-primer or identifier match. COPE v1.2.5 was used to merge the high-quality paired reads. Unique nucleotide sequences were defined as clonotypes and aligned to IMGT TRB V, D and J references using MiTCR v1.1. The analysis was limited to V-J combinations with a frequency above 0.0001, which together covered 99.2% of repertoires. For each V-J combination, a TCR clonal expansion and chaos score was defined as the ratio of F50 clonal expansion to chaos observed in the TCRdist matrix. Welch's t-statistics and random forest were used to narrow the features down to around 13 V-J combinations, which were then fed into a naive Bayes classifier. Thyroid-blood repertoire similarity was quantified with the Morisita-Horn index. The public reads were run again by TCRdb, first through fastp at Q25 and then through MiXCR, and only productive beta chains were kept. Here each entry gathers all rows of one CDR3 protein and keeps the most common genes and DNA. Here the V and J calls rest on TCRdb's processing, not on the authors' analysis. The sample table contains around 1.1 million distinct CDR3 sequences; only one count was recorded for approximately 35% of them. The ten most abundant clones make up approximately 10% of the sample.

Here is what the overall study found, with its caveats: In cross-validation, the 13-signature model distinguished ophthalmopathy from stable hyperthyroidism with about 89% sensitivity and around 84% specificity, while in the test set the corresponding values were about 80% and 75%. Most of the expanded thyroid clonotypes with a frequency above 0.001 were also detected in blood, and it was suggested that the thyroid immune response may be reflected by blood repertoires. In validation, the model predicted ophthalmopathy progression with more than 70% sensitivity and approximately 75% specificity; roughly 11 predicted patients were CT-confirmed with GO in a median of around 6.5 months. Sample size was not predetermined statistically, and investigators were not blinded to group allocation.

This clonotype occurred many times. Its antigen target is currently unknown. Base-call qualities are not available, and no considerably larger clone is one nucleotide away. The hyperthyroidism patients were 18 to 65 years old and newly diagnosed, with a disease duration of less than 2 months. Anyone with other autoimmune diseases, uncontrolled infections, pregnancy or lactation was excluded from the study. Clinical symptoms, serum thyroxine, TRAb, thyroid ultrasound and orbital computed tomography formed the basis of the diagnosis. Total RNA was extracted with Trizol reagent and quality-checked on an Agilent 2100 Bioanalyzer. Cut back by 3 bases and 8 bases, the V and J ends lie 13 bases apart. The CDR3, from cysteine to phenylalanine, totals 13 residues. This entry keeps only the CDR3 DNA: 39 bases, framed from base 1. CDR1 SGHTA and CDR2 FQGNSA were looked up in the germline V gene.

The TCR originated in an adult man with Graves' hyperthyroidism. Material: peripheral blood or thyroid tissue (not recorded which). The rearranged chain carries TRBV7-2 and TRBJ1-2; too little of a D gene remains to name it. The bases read TGTGCCAGCAGCTTTTTATCAGAGAGCGGCTACACCTTC. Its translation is CASSFLSESGYTF.